Shown below are 31 T cell receptor beta chains from a single sample sequenced in a study of blood T cell repertoires in COVID-19. Produced via immunoSEQ multiplex PCR; TCRdb's table is partial and in-frame only. The top ten hold roughly 8.2% of the sample, which has under 75,000 clones, 89% seen once. Sequencing used peripheral blood. The receptors stem from a man aged 50-60 years with active COVID-19.

The gene calls are TRBV5-4 and TRBJ2-7; tentative D call: TRBD1 (5 bases). V shed 0 bases and J shed 5 bases, with 15 bases lying between them. This CDR3 comprises 15 residues. The germline V gene has CDR1 SGHNT and CDR2 YYREEE (reference sequence). The CDR3 DNA reads as TGTGCCAGCAGCTTGGTCGCAGGGATGTTCCACGAGCAGTACTTC. Protein product: CASSLVAGMFHEQYF.

The gene calls are TRBV19 and TRBJ2-5; D may be TRBD2 (6 bases). The germline V and J ends were trimmed by 5 bases and 3 bases, with 10 bases remaining between them. CDR3 size: 13 residues. The germline V gene encodes CDR1 LNHDA and CDR2 SQIVND (reference sequence). For the CDR3, the DNA is TGTGCCAGTAGTGGACTAACTGAAGAGACCCAGTACTTC. Translated: CASSGLTEETQYF.

J is TRBJ1-2 and V is TRBV6-5, with D possibly TRBD1 on 5 matching bases. Germline-derived CDR1 and CDR2 are MNHEY and SVGAGI. The CDR3 runs 16 residues. V shed 4 bases and J shed 7 bases, with 22 bases lying between them. This chain's CDR3 is CASSSAWGGWLVGYTF. The CDR3 DNA follows: TGTGCCAGCAGTTCAGCGTGGGGGGGTTGGCTGGTTGGCTACACCTTC.

This clone appeared a single time. The J gene is TRBJ2-4, the V gene TRBV7-8; TRBD1 matches at 9 bases. Germline V gives CDR1 SGHVS, CDR2 FQNEAQ. The J segment lost 0 bases and the V segment lost 5 bases, leaving 14 bases of the junction unmatched. This CDR3 comprises 19 residues. CDR3 residues: CASSPDGTGSQVAKNIQYF. DNA of the CDR3: TGTGCCAGCAGCCCCGACGGGACAGGGTCCCAAGTAGCCAAAAACATTCAGTACTTC.

V is TRBV20-1 and J is TRBJ2-7; D possibly corresponds to TRBD1 (5 bases). Germline V gene lookup returns CDR1 DFQATT and CDR2 SNEGSKA (reference sequence). This CDR3 is 11 amino acids long. The V end was cut by 3 bases, the J end by 3 bases, with 6 bases between. CDR3 in amino acids: CSARGRYEQYF. CDR3 sequence (DNA): TGCAGTGCTAGGGGGCGCTACGAGCAGTACTTC.

The chain links TRBV5-8 to TRBJ1-1; 11 bases are a match to TRBD1. Per the germline V gene, CDR1 is SGHTS and CDR2 is YDEGEE. V dropped 4 bases and J dropped 4; count of bases not matched to a gene: 9. The CDR3 runs 16 residues. This CDR3 reads CASSRTIGTGGTEAFF. CDR3 nucleotide sequence: TGTGCCAGCAGCCGAACAATTGGGACAGGGGGCACTGAAGCTTTCTTT. The full variable domain, completed using reference TRBV5-8 and TRBJ1-1, is EAGVTQSPTHLIKTRGQQATLRCSPISGHTSVYWYQQALGLGLQFLLWYDEGEERNRGNFPPRFSGRQFPNYSSELNVNALELEDSALYLCASSRTIGTGGTEAFFGQGTRLTVV.

This clone was picked up a small number of times. The rearrangement joins TRBV3-1 (or the pseudogene TRBV3-2) to TRBJ2-1; 14 nucleotides line up with TRBD2. CDR3 length: 15 residues. Germline V gives CDR1 LGHDT, CDR2 YNNKEL (reference sequence). V gave up 11 bases and J gave up 3 bases; unmatched junction bases: 6. CDR3 sequence (DNA): TGTGCCTCCCAGGGACTAGCGGGGGTCTACAATGAGCAGTTCTTC. Residues: CASQGLAGVYNEQFF.

This clone came up once. The chain combines TRBV6-6 with TRBJ2-7, with 10 bases matching TRBD1. V was clipped by 5 bases and J by 2 bases; unmatched bases: 3. Germline V CDR1 and CDR2: MNHNY, SVGAGI (reference sequence). The CDR3 length is 14 residues. In DNA, the CDR3 is TGTGCCAGCAGTGCCGGGACAGGGGCCTACGAGCAGTACTTC. Its translation is CASSAGTGAYEQYF.

The chain recombines TRBV7-8 with TRBJ1-6, with TRBD1 matching over 9 bases. This CDR3 is 22 amino acids long. Germline CDR1 SGHVS, CDR2 FQNEAQ. The V gene end was trimmed by 1 base and the J gene end by 9 bases; junction bases not matched to a gene: 25. The CDR3 protein is CASSLGGPGTGSSSGLSSPLHF. The CDR3 DNA is TGTGCCAGCAGCTTAGGAGGACCGGGGACAGGGTCGTCGTCCGGTTTAAGTTCACCCCTCCACTTT.

The chain links TRBV5-1 to TRBJ1-5, with 7 nucleotides matching TRBD1. V dropped 0 bases and J dropped 0; count of bases not matched to a gene: 0. Germline loops: CDR1 SGHRS, CDR2 YFSETQ. The CDR3 covers 15 residues. The CDR3 is CASSLGDSSNQPQHF. CDR3 in DNA: TGCGCCAGCAGCTTGGGGGACAGTAGCAATCAGCCCCAGCATTTT.

The J gene is TRBJ1-2, the V gene TRBV7-2; D uncertain. CDR3 length: 15 amino acids. V was trimmed by 1 base and J by 0 bases, leaving 9 bases between them. The germline gives CDR1 SGHTA, CDR2 FQGNSA. This CDR3 is CASSLDRRSNYGYTF. The CDR3, as DNA: TGTGCCAGCAGCTTAGACAGAAGGTCTAACTATGGCTACACCTTC.

The chain links TRBV19 to TRBJ1-2, with D hard to call. Germline CDR1 reads LNHDA; CDR2 reads SQIVND (reference sequence). The CDR3 totals 18 residues. Trimming took 1 base from V and 0 from J, leaving 18 bases between them. The CDR3 coding sequence is TGTGCCAGTAGTATAGTTGGGCAAAGACCTGTTGCTAACTATGGCTACACCTTC. Encoded protein: CASSIVGQRPVANYGYTF.

V is TRBV6-6 and J is TRBJ1-2; tentatively, D is TRBD1 (5 bases). This CDR3 has 13 residues. V was clipped by 4 bases and J by 7 bases, with 13 bases between them. CDR1 is MNHNY and CDR2 is SVGAGI in the germline V gene (reference sequence). The CDR3 protein is CASSSSFGGGYTF. In DNA form, the CDR3 reads TGTGCCAGCAGTTCCTCTTTCGGGGGTGGCTACACCTTC.

The chain joins TRBV29-1 to TRBJ2-3, with D unclear. Trimming shortened V by 0 bases and J by 0 bases, and 7 bases separated the two germline ends. CDR3 length equals 14 residues. Germline lookup yields CDR1 SQVTM and CDR2 ANQGSEA. DNA of the CDR3: TGCAGCGTTGAAGATTACAGTAGCACAGATACGCAGTATTTT. This codes for CSVEDYSSTDTQYF.

The genes are TRBV3-1 (or the pseudogene TRBV3-2) and TRBJ1-4, with 7 bases aligning to TRBD1. The CDR3 loop spans 16 amino acids. Germline trimming cut 2 bases from V and 4 bases from J; bases unmatched to any gene: 7. Germline V gives CDR1 LGHDT, CDR2 YNNKEL (reference sequence). The CDR3, as DNA: TGTGCCAGCAGCCAATATCGGGCAGGGGGTAATGAAAAACTGTTTTTT. Translating gives CASSQYRAGGNEKLFF.

J is TRBJ1-1 and V is TRBV7-9; D not resolved. The germline V and J ends were trimmed by 3 bases and 6 bases, with 14 bases remaining between them. Germline CDR1 is SEHNR and CDR2 is FQNEAQ (reference sequence). The CDR3 totals 14 residues. This CDR3 reads CASSFGSIYAEAFF. CDR3 sequence (DNA): TGTGCCAGCAGCTTTGGTTCTATATACGCTGAAGCTTTCTTT.

The rearrangement uses TRBV4-1 and TRBJ1-1; D might be TRBD1 (5 bases). V lost 0 bases to trimming and J lost 11 bases, with 16 bases between them. The CDR3 sequence is 14 residues long. Per the germline V gene, CDR1 is MGHRA and CDR2 is YSYEKL. The DNA of the CDR3 is TGCGCCAGCAGCCAAGATAGTCGGGGGTTAGAGGCTTTCTTT. This translates into CASSQDSRGLEAFF.

This clone qualifies as medium-sized. The chain couples TRBV19 to TRBJ1-2; a possible D gene is TRBD1 (5 bases). The germline gives CDR1 LNHDA, CDR2 SQIVND (reference sequence). The CDR3 totals 15 residues. Trimming removed 7 bases at V and 4 bases at J, with 19 bases between. CDR3 in DNA: TGTGCCAGTACCCTGAGTGGGCAGGGCGGCTATGGCTACACCTTC. Encoded protein: CASTLSGQGGYGYTF.

The chain combines TRBV7-9 with TRBJ1-1; 10 nucleotides match TRBD1. The trim removed 6 bases at V and 8 bases at J, leaving 9 bases unmatched. This CDR3 region has 14 residues. Germline V gives CDR1 SEHNR, CDR2 FQNEAQ (reference sequence). CDR3 region: CASRPSTGGFEAFF. For the CDR3, the DNA is TGTGCCAGCAGACCGTCGACAGGGGGCTTCGAAGCTTTCTTT.

The chain couples TRBV19 to TRBJ2-5; 7 bases line up with TRBD1. V was clipped by 3 bases and J by 5 bases; unmatched bases: 15. CDR3 size: 17 residues. From germline, CDR1 is LNHDA and CDR2 SQIVND (reference sequence). The CDR3 sequence is CASSIGAGRTGDETQYF. CDR3 bases: TGTGCCAGTAGTATTGGAGCTGGCAGGACAGGAGATGAGACCCAGTACTTC.

This clone was detected only a few times. The chain couples TRBV29-1 to TRBJ1-1; D remains unclear. From germline, CDR1 is SQVTM and CDR2 ANQGSEA. The CDR3 contains 13 residues. With 7 bases removed from V and 4 bases from J, the gap between germline ends came to 16 bases. In DNA, the CDR3 is TGCAGCGCGACGGGTCCGGCTAGCACTGAAGCTTTCTTT. This sequence encodes CSATGPASTEAFF.

The chain combines TRBV7-9 with TRBJ2-7; D is undetermined. CDR1 is SEHNR, CDR2 FQNEAQ, per germline (reference sequence). V was clipped by 6 bases and J by 0 bases, with 12 bases between them. The CDR3 contains 14 residues. CDR3 DNA sequence: TGTGCCAGCAGACCCGACATGAGCTCCTACGAGCAGTACTTC. Encoded protein: CASRPDMSSYEQYF.

The CDR3 loop reads CASSAQGAPYEQYF. The CDR3 DNA follows: TGCGCCAGCAGCGCACAGGGGGCTCCCTACGAGCAGTACTTC. The chain links TRBV5-1 to TRBJ2-7, with 9 nucleotides matching TRBD1. The length of the CDR3 is 14 residues. J was trimmed by 2 bases and V by 4 bases; bases with no gene match: 4. Germline V lookup: CDR1 SGHRS, CDR2 YFSETQ.

This clone was seen just once. The chain couples TRBV5-6 to TRBJ1-2; D is undetermined. CDR3 length equals 14 residues. V lost 0 bases and J 6 bases, leaving 12 bases between the germline ends. Germline-derived CDR1 and CDR2 are SGHDT and YYEEEE. The CDR3 region has the DNA TGTGCCAGCAGCTTGGGGGGAGAGGATCATGGCTACACCTTC. Protein product: CASSLGGEDHGYTF.

The chain couples TRBV19 to TRBJ2-7, with D maybe TRBD2 (6 bases). Germline assignment: CDR1 LNHDA and CDR2 SQIVND (reference sequence). This CDR3 is 16 amino acids long. Trimming cost V 4 bases and J 2 bases, with 18 bases left between them. The CDR3 here is CASSTRIRGSAYEQYF. In DNA, the CDR3 is TGTGCCAGTAGTACCCGGATTCGGGGGTCTGCCTACGAGCAGTACTTC. The complete variable domain, with remaining parts taken from reference TRBV19 and TRBJ2-7, reads DGGITQSPKYLFRKEGQNVTLSCEQNLNHDAMYWYRQDPGQGLRLIYYSQIVNDFQKGDIAEGYSVSREKKESFPLTVTSAQKNPTAFYLCASSTRIRGSAYEQYFGPGTRLTVT.

The chain links TRBV7-2 to TRBJ2-7; 10 bases map to TRBD1. V dropped 3 bases and J dropped 6; count of bases not matched to a gene: 8. The CDR3 contains 15 residues. Germline CDR1 SGHTA, CDR2 FQGNSA. Written as DNA, the CDR3 is TGTGCCAGCAGCTTCCGGACAGGGGGTGGGCGCGAGCAGTACTTC. Translating gives CASSFRTGGGREQYF.

The J gene is TRBJ1-5, the V gene TRBV7-9, with D perhaps matching TRBD1 (6 bases). Germline CDR1 reads SEHNR; CDR2 reads FQNEAQ (reference sequence). The CDR3 runs 13 residues. V dropped 4 bases and J dropped 5 bases, with 9 bases sitting between them. This chain's CDR3 is CASSSQGHQPQHF. CDR3 coding DNA: TGTGCCAGCAGCTCCCAGGGGCATCAGCCCCAGCATTTT.

The chain is built from TRBV6-2 or TRBV6-3 and TRBJ2-3; TRBD2 agrees at 11 bases. This CDR3 contains 15 residues. Trimming removed 4 bases from V and 4 bases from J; junction bases left unmatched: 4. Looked up from germline, CDR1 is MNHEY and CDR2 is SVGEGT. The CDR3 reads CASSFSGGASDTQYF. Written as DNA, the CDR3 is TGTGCCAGCAGTTTTAGCGGGGGGGCGTCAGATACGCAGTATTTT.

The chain links TRBV6-2 or TRBV6-3 to TRBJ2-7, with 7 nucleotides matching TRBD2. Germline loops: CDR1 MNHEY, CDR2 SVGEGT. V shed 3 bases and J 6 bases; nucleotides not matched to a gene: 8. CDR3 length equals 14 residues. CDR3 loop: CASSYPLAFGEQYF. The CDR3 bases are TGTGCCAGCAGTTATCCACTAGCGTTTGGCGAGCAGTACTTC.

This clone was recorded only once. The genes are TRBV6-5 and TRBJ2-7; TRBD1 aligns across 7 bases. The CDR3 runs to 12 residues. Germline V gene lookup returns CDR1 MNHEY and CDR2 SVGAGI. V shed 4 bases, J shed 4 bases, and the junction held 1 base outside the gene matches. CDR3 region: CASSSQGYEQYF. CDR3 bases: TGTGCCAGCAGTTCACAGGGGTACGAGCAGTACTTC.

The rearrangement uses TRBV5-4 and TRBJ2-1; D remains ambiguous. This CDR3 region has 12 residues. Trimming took off 2 bases at V and 9 bases at J, with 9 bases between the two ends. Germline-derived CDR1 and CDR2 are SGHNT and YYREEE (reference sequence). This CDR3 is CASSFSGPEQFF. For the CDR3, the DNA is TGTGCCAGCAGCTTCTCAGGTCCTGAGCAGTTCTTC.